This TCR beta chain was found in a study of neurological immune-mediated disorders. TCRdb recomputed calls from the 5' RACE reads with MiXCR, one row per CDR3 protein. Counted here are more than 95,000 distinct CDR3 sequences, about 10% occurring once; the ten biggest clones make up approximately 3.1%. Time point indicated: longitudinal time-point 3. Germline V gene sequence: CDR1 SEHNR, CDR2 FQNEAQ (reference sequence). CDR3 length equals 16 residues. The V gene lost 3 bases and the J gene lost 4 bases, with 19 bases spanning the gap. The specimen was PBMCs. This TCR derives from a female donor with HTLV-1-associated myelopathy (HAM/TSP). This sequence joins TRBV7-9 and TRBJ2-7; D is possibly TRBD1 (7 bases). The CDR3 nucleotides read TGTGCCAGCAGCTTCGGCAGGGGGGTGTCAAATTACGAGCAGTACTTC. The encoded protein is CASSFGRGVSNYEQYF.